Each of the 14 T cell receptor beta chains below was sequenced from the same sample in a study of blood T cell repertoires in COVID-19. Profiled with immunoSEQ multiplex PCR; TCRdb holds only in-frame clones, not every one. The sample lists approximately 110,000 clones, 80% to 90% occurring once. Input material: peripheral blood. These receptors originate from a woman aged 50 to 65 with acute or convalescent COVID-19.

V usage is TRBV9 and J usage is TRBJ1-1, with TRBD1 as a possible D gene (5 bases). Germline V CDR1 and CDR2: SGDLS, YYNGEE. The CDR3 has 12 amino acids. Trimming cost V 6 bases and J 9 bases, with 15 bases left between them. In DNA form, the CDR3 reads TGTGCCAGCACAGGGCGCCATAGAAAAGCTTTCTTT. It encodes CASTGRHRKAFF.

The V call is TRBV5-1, the J call TRBJ2-3, with TRBD2 identical over 10 bases. Trimming cost V 4 bases and J 0 bases; bases outside gene matches: 14. Germline CDR1 reads SGHRS; CDR2 reads YFSETQ. This CDR3 has 19 residues. The CDR3 loop is CASSRTNLPAGGSTDTQYF. The CDR3 DNA is TGCGCCAGCAGCCGTACAAACCTCCCAGCGGGGGGGAGCACAGATACGCAGTATTTT.

The V and J genes are TRBV19 and TRBJ1-4, with D possibly being TRBD1 (6 bases). This CDR3 has 18 amino acids. Trimming removed 5 bases at V and 2 bases at J, with 21 bases between. Germline CDR1 reads LNHDA; CDR2 reads SQIVND (reference sequence). CDR3 in DNA: TGTGCCAGTAGTCTTTCCAGGACCCTTAGGGGGACTAATGAAAAACTGTTTTTT. Residues: CASSLSRTLRGTNEKLFF.

The rearrangement uses TRBV6-4 and TRBJ2-5, with a tentative D call TRBD2 (7 bases). With 5 bases removed from V and 5 bases from J, the gap between germline ends came to 12 bases. The CDR3 totals 13 residues. Germline V gene lookup returns CDR1 MRHNA and CDR2 SNTAGT. The chain's CDR3 is CASSRGEGETQYF. The CDR3 DNA follows: TGTGCCAGCAGTAGGGGGGAGGGGGAGACCCAGTACTTC.

The J gene is TRBJ1-1, the V gene TRBV12-3 or TRBV12-4, with no clear D. CDR3 size: 13 residues. V shed 7 bases and J shed 1 base, with 10 bases lying between them. The CDR3: CASTARENTEAFF. As DNA, the CDR3 is TGTGCCAGCACCGCCCGGGAGAACACTGAAGCTTTCTTT.

In its sample, this clone was seen once. The chain joins TRBV27 to TRBJ1-2; D is possibly TRBD1 (6 bases). V lost 2 bases and J 0 bases, leaving 16 bases between the germline ends. Germline V gene sequence: CDR1 MNHEY, CDR2 SMNVEV (reference sequence). This CDR3 is built from 17 residues. The chain's CDR3 is CASSLRGGSVSNYGYTF. The CDR3, as DNA: TGTGCCAGCAGTTTACGGGGGGGCAGCGTCTCTAACTATGGCTACACCTTC.

The chain employs TRBV6-5 and TRBJ2-5; D is undetermined. The CDR3 sequence is 12 residues long. The germline CDR1 and CDR2 sequences are MNHEY and SVGAGI. V lost 6 bases, J lost 8 bases, and 13 bases lay in between. The CDR3 bases are TGTGCCAGCAGCCAACGATTGAGCACCCAGTACTTC. It encodes CASSQRLSTQYF.

The chain links TRBV9 to TRBJ2-2, with D possibly TRBD2 on 6 matching bases. Trimming took 1 base from V and 7 from J, leaving 17 bases between them. The germline CDR1 and CDR2 sequences are SGDLS and YYNGEE. This CDR3 is 16 amino acids long. The CDR3 nucleotides are TGTGCCAGCAGCGTAAGGGCTAGCGTTCTAGGCGGGGAGCTGTTTTTT. Translated, it gives CASSVRASVLGGELFF.

V gene TRBV30 combines with J gene TRBJ1-5; 7 positions match TRBD1. The CDR3 consists of 14 residues. Losses at the gene ends were 5 bases for V and 4 bases for J; bases not matched to a gene: 8. Germline lookup yields CDR1 GTSNPN and CDR2 SVGIG (reference sequence). The CDR3 DNA is TGTGCCTGGGCCTTCGGGACAGTTAATCAGCCCCAGCATTTT. As protein: CAWAFGTVNQPQHF.

The chain couples TRBV11-2 to TRBJ2-7, with D unclear. CDR1 and CDR2 from the germline V gene are SGHAT and FQNNGV. The CDR3 has 14 amino acids. The ends were cut back, 4 bases at V and 3 bases at J, with 13 bases in the middle. Here the CDR3 DNA reads TGTGCCAGCAGCTCCTTGAGAGGAGTCTACGAGCAGTACTTC. It is translated as CASSSLRGVYEQYF.

The rearrangement links TRBV5-1 to TRBJ1-1, with D possibly matching TRBD1 (5 bases). From germline, CDR1 is SGHRS and CDR2 YFSETQ. The CDR3 contains 11 residues. Trimming shortened V by 3 bases and J by 10 bases, and 10 bases separated the two germline ends. The CDR3 is CASSSGGGAFF. As DNA, the CDR3 is TGCGCCAGCAGCTCCGGGGGGGGAGCTTTCTTT.

The chain has TRBV5-8 and TRBJ1-6; 9 positions agree with TRBD1. The germline gives CDR1 SGHTS, CDR2 YDEGEE. The CDR3 is 14 amino acids. Trimming at V came to 3 bases and at J to 7 bases, leaving 2 bases not matched to a gene. For the CDR3, the DNA is TGTGCCAGCAGCTCGACAGGGGGAAATTCACCCCTCCACTTT. It codes for CASSSTGGNSPLHF. Drawing the rest from reference TRBV5-8 and TRBJ1-6, the complete variable domain is EAGVTQSPTHLIKTRGQQATLRCSPISGHTSVYWYQQALGLGLQFLLWYDEGEERNRGNFPPRFSGRQFPNYSSELNVNALELEDSALYLCASSSTGGNSPLHFGNGTRLTVT.

This sequence joins TRBV6-4 and TRBJ2-2; 9 positions agree with TRBD1. The CDR3 consists of 16 residues. Germline assignment: CDR1 MRHNA and CDR2 SNTAGT. J lost 2 bases, V lost 6 bases, and 7 bases had no gene match. The CDR3 loop is CASSPQGARNTGELFF. CDR3 bases: TGTGCCAGCAGCCCACAGGGGGCGAGAAACACCGGGGAGCTGTTTTTT.

The sample holds a few counts of this clone. The chain recombines TRBV7-2 with TRBJ1-5, with a possible D match to TRBD1 (6 bases). This CDR3 contains 14 residues. The V end was cut by 6 bases, the J end by 6 bases, with 15 bases between. In germline, CDR1 is SGHTA, CDR2 FQGNSA. CDR3 DNA sequence: TGTGCCAGCAGTTTTCGACAGGCGAGTCAGCCCCAGCATTTT. As protein: CASSFRQASQPQHF.